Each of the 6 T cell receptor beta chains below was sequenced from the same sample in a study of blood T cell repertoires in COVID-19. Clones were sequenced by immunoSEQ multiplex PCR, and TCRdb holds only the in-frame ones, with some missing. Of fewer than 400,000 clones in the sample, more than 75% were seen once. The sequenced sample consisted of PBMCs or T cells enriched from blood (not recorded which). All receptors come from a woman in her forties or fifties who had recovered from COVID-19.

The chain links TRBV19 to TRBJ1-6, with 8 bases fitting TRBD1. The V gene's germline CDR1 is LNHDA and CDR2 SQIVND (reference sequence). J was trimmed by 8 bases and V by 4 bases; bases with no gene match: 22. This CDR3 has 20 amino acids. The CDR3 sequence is CASSRPQTGEDEFTDSPLHF. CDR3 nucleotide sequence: TGTGCCAGTAGTAGGCCTCAGACAGGGGAGGACGAGTTTACTGATTCACCCCTCCACTTT.

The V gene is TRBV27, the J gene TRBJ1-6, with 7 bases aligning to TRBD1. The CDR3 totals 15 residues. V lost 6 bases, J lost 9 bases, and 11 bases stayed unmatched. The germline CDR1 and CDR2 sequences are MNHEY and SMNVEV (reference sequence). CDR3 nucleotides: TGTGCCAGCAGCCCGACAGGGTCCCGGGGTTCACCCCTCCACTTT. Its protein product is CASSPTGSRGSPLHF.

The CDR3 here is CASTMSGDTEAFF. CDR3 nucleotide sequence: TGTGCCAGCACCATGTCCGGGGACACTGAAGCTTTCTTT. The chain has TRBV7-9 and TRBJ1-1, with D uncertain. Per the germline V gene, CDR1 is SEHNR and CDR2 is FQNEAQ (reference sequence). This CDR3 is built from 13 residues. V was pared by 7 bases and J by 3 bases, with 12 bases between.

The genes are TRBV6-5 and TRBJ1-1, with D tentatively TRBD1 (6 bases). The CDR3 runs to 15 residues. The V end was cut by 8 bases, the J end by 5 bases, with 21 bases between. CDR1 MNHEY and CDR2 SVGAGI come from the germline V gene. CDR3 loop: CASASRHQGFTEAFF. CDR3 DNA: TGTGCCAGCGCTTCCCGCCATCAGGGGTTTACTGAAGCTTTCTTT.

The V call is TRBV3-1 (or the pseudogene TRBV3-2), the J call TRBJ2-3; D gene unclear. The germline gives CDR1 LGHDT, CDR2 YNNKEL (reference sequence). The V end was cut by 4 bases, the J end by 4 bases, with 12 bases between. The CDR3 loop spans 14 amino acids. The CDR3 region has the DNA TGTGCCAGCAGCCGAGACCAAGGAGCAGATACGCAGTATTTT. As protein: CASSRDQGADTQYF.

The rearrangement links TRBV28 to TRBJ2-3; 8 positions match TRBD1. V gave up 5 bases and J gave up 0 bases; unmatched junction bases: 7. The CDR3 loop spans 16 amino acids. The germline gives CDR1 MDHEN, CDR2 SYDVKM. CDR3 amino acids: CASSPGTGTSTDTQYF. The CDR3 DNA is TGTGCCAGCAGTCCCGGGACAGGAACTAGCACAGATACGCAGTATTTT.